Below, 8 T cell receptor beta chains from the same sample are listed, as sequenced in a study of T cell responses to AZD1222 COVID-19 vaccine. Sequencing used immunoSEQ multiplex PCR; TCRdb keeps in-frame clones, though not all of them. The sample contains roughly 110,000 clones, 80% to 95% of which appear only once. The sequencing here drew on peripheral blood, taken on day 0 of AZD1222 vaccination. These receptors all come from an adult in good health.

V is TRBV28 and J is TRBJ1-2; D uncertain. The CDR3 is 14 amino acids. Germline V lookup: CDR1 MDHEN, CDR2 SYDVKM. V was clipped by 1 base and J by 8 bases, with 14 bases between them. The CDR3 bases are TGTGCCAGCAGTTTATTCAAGGAAGTTGAGGGCTACACCTTC. Amino acids: CASSLFKEVEGYTF.

The chain is built from TRBV19 and TRBJ2-1; 7 bases are shared with TRBD1. V lost 6 bases and J lost 12; bases outside the gene matches: 5. The germline V gene has CDR1 LNHDA and CDR2 SQIVND (reference sequence). The CDR3 covers 11 residues. Here the CDR3 DNA reads TGTGCCAGTAGGCGCCGGGACAGGCAGTTCTTC. It translates to CASRRRDRQFF.

The chain carries TRBV11-2 and TRBJ1-1, with D possibly being TRBD1 (5 bases). This CDR3 is built from 15 residues. Germline V lookup: CDR1 SGHAT, CDR2 FQNNGV. Trimming shortened V by 1 base and J by 2 bases, and 11 bases separated the two germline ends. CDR3 amino acids: CASSLGAGTNTEAFF. DNA for the CDR3: TGTGCCAGCAGCTTAGGTGCAGGGACTAACACTGAAGCTTTCTTT.

This clone showed up just once. This chain uses TRBV5-1 with TRBJ2-1, with TRBD2 identical over 8 bases. Looked up from germline, CDR1 is SGHRS and CDR2 is YFSETQ. CDR3 length equals 16 residues. The junction had 7 bases not matched to a gene; V was cut back by 0 bases and J by 5 bases. CDR3 residues: CASSLDRGGLNNEQFF. The CDR3 coding sequence is TGCGCCAGCAGCTTGGATCGGGGGGGCTTAAACAATGAGCAGTTCTTC.

The chain couples TRBV18 to TRBJ1-1, with D perhaps TRBD1 (6 bases). Germline CDR1 reads KGHSH; CDR2 reads LQKENI. The CDR3 contains 15 residues. V lost 1 base and J lost 5, with 14 bases in between. This CDR3 reads CASSPLAGAETEAFF. DNA for the CDR3: TGTGCCAGCTCACCACTAGCAGGGGCAGAAACTGAAGCTTTCTTT.

This clone was observed once. V is TRBV24-1 and J is TRBJ1-1, with 9 bases lining up with TRBD1. The CDR3 extends over 14 amino acids. Germline V gene data show CDR1 as KGHDR and CDR2 as SFDVKD. V trimming: 7 bases; J trimming: 4 bases; junction bases outside the gene matches: 6. The chain's CDR3 is CATRGTGKVTEAFF. DNA for the CDR3: TGTGCCACCAGGGGGACAGGGAAGGTCACTGAAGCTTTCTTT.

The chain recombines TRBV20-1 with TRBJ1-1, with D perhaps TRBD1 (5 bases). The CDR3 is 11 amino acids. With 7 bases removed from V and 5 bases from J, the gap between germline ends came to 11 bases. Germline V gives CDR1 DFQATT, CDR2 SNEGSKA (reference sequence). CDR3 residues: CSVKGTTEAFF. CDR3 DNA sequence: TGCAGTGTCAAGGGGACGACTGAAGCTTTCTTT.

The rearrangement links TRBV27 to TRBJ1-6, with 11 bases aligning to TRBD1. J was trimmed by 10 bases and V by 6 bases; bases with no gene match: 8. The CDR3 covers 15 residues. Germline V gene data show CDR1 as MNHEY and CDR2 as SMNVEV (reference sequence). The DNA of the CDR3 is TGTGCCAGCAGACGCGCGGACAGGGGGCTATCACCCCTCCACTTT. Translated: CASRRADRGLSPLHF.